Each of the 18 T cell receptor beta chains below was sequenced from the same sample in a study of radiation and T cells in renal cell carcinoma (dated by TCRdb to the early 2020s). Library preparation used the immunoSEQ multiplex PCR assay. TCRdb re-hosts the immuneACCESS table, in-frame sequences only. Its copies lack some clones; in the studies checked, an unresolved V gene accounts for under half of them, and the cause for the rest is not known. The sample includes tens of thousands of clones, with 80% observed a single time. The ten largest account for 25% to 35% of the sample. What this sample's time point label stands for: blood 2 weeks post-SBRT. Explained via the paper, the treatment or condition label denotes: 15 Gy SBRT to primary tumor, nephrectomy 4 weeks later. The sample in question was blood, obtained from a patient whose treatment included radiotherapy and nephrectomy. The receptor source for this set is a woman in her 70s with renal cell carcinoma.

This clone was detected a few times. The gene calls are TRBV15 and TRBJ1-3; D gene unclear. The V end was cut by 5 bases, the J end by 0 bases, with 8 bases between. Germline CDR1 is LNHNV and CDR2 is YYDKDF (reference sequence). There are 14 residues in the CDR3. CDR3 residues: CATSFDRSGNTIYF. For the CDR3, the DNA is TGTGCCACCAGCTTCGACCGCTCTGGAAACACCATATATTTT.

The chain joins TRBV6-1 to TRBJ2-7; TRBD2 might be the D (5 bases). V was cut by 2 bases and J by 7 bases, with 12 bases left in between. The CDR3 is made up of 13 amino acids. CDR1 and CDR2 (germline): MNHNS, SASEGT. CDR3: CASSELRGLEQYF. DNA for the CDR3: TGTGCCAGCAGTGAACTACGGGGTTTGGAGCAGTACTTC.

This chain joins TRBV5-5 and TRBJ1-6, with TRBD1 as a possible D gene (5 bases). This CDR3 has 16 residues. The germline V and J ends were trimmed by 0 bases and 2 bases, with 9 bases remaining between them. CDR1 is SGHKS, CDR2 YYEKEE, per germline (reference sequence). The CDR3 DNA sequence: TGTGCCAGCAGCTTGGGACAGTTCACCTATAATTCACCCCTCCACTTT. Protein sequence: CASSLGQFTYNSPLHF.

The rearrangement links TRBV10-1 to TRBJ1-1; 8 bases map to TRBD1. The CDR3 runs 18 residues. CDR1 and CDR2 from the germline V gene are WNHNN and SYGVQD (reference sequence). Trimming at V came to 2 bases and at J to 3 bases, leaving 14 bases not matched to a gene. CDR3 sequence reads: CASSEVSLDRASYTEAFF. The CDR3 coding sequence is TGCGCCAGCAGTGAGGTGTCCTTGGACAGGGCTTCTTACACTGAAGCTTTCTTT.

V usage is TRBV19 and J usage is TRBJ2-1; D tentatively reads TRBD1 or TRBD2 (6 bases each). Germline lookup yields CDR1 LNHDA and CDR2 SQIVND (reference sequence). This CDR3 contains 15 residues. V lost 5 bases to trimming and J lost 9 bases, with 20 bases between them. CDR3 sequence reads: CASSFAGAGGLEQFF. DNA of the CDR3: TGTGCCAGTAGTTTCGCGGGTGCCGGGGGCCTTGAGCAGTTCTTC. Supplemented by reference TRBV19 and TRBJ2-1, the full variable domain reads DGGITQSPKYLFRKEGQNVTLSCEQNLNHDAMYWYRQDPGQGLRLIYYSQIVNDFQKGDIAEGYSVSREKKESFPLTVTSAQKNPTAFYLCASSFAGAGGLEQFFGPGTRLTVL.

The rearrangement uses TRBV30 and TRBJ2-7, with D hard to call. Germline-derived CDR1 and CDR2 are GTSNPN and SVGIG (reference sequence). Between the trimmed V and J ends, which lost 3 bases and 2 bases, there was a span of 8 bases. The length of the CDR3 is 12 residues. Written as DNA, the CDR3 is TGTGCCTGGAGGGCAGCCACCTACGAGCAGTACTTC. Translation gives CAWRAATYEQYF.

The chain uses TRBV6-1 and TRBJ2-3; the D is unclear. V lost 3 bases and J lost 4, with 5 bases in between. The germline V gene has CDR1 MNHNS and CDR2 SASEGT. CDR3 length equals 12 residues. CDR3 sequence: CASSDHSDTQYF. The DNA of the CDR3 is TGTGCCAGCAGTGACCACTCAGATACGCAGTATTTT.

The chain has TRBV4-1 and TRBJ2-2; 8 bases align to TRBD1. J gave up 0 bases and V 1 base, and 1 base lay outside the gene matches. This CDR3 contains 16 residues. Germline loops: CDR1 MGHRA, CDR2 YSYEKL. DNA of the CDR3: TGCGCCAGCAGCCAAGGGACAGGGCCGAACACCGGGGAGCTGTTTTTT. This codes for CASSQGTGPNTGELFF.

This clone has only one observation. V gene TRBV28 combines with J gene TRBJ2-3, with 8 bases identical to TRBD1. The V and J ends lost 7 bases and 1 base, in that order; junction bases with no gene match: 4. This CDR3 has 14 amino acids. Germline V gene sequence: CDR1 MDHEN, CDR2 SYDVKM. CDR3 loop: CASTPGQGTDTQYF. The DNA of the CDR3 is TGTGCCAGCACGCCGGGACAGGGCACAGATACGCAGTATTTT. Based on the CDR3 plus reference TRBV28 and TRBJ2-3, the full variable domain is DVKVTQSSRYLVKRTGEKVFLECVQDMDHENMFWYRQDPGLGLRLIYFSYDVKMKEKGDIPEGYSVSREKKERFSLILESASTNQTSMYLCASTPGQGTDTQYFGPGTRLTVL.

V and J are TRBV2 and TRBJ2-5; 9 nucleotides match TRBD2. The J call is in doubt because the DNA end fits TRBJ2-7 better. The CDR3 loop spans 14 amino acids. Looked up from germline, CDR1 is SNHLY and CDR2 is FYNNEI. CDR3 sequence (DNA): TGTGCCAGCAGTGCACTAGCGGGTACCTACGAGCAGTACTTC. Translation: CASSALAGTYEQYF.

This clone appeared a few times. The chain combines TRBV7-2 with TRBJ2-1, with 9 positions matching TRBD1. CDR3 size: 13 residues. V was pared by 4 bases and J by 10 bases, with 5 bases of the junction left unmatched. Germline loops: CDR1 SGHTA, CDR2 FQGNSA. The CDR3 DNA reads as TGTGCCAGCAGCTCACAGGGGGCTTGGGAGCAGTTCTTC. Translation gives CASSSQGAWEQFF.

The chain uses TRBV2 and TRBJ1-4; no definite D call. CDR3 size: 14 residues. Germline CDR1 and CDR2: SNHLY and FYNNEI. The germline V and J ends were trimmed by 6 bases and 0 bases, with 8 bases remaining between them. Here the CDR3 DNA reads TGTGCCAGCAGGACGACGGCAACTAATGAAAAACTGTTTTTT. Its protein is CASRTTATNEKLFF.

V and J are TRBV14 and TRBJ2-3, with D maybe TRBD1 (5 bases). CDR1 SGHDN and CDR2 FVKESK come from the germline V gene. The CDR3 spans 15 residues. The V and J ends lost 1 base and 5 bases respectively, with 13 bases between them. This chain's CDR3 is CASSQVDSLRDTQYF. CDR3 nucleotide sequence: TGTGCCAGCAGCCAAGTAGACAGCCTGAGAGATACGCAGTATTTT.

This chain joins TRBV19 and TRBJ2-1; D gene ambiguous. The CDR3 runs 12 residues. Trimming removed 1 base at V and 10 bases at J, with 8 bases between. Germline V gene data show CDR1 as LNHDA and CDR2 as SQIVND (reference sequence). The CDR3 loop is CASSIVGYEQFF. CDR3 bases: TGTGCCAGTAGTATAGTAGGGTACGAGCAGTTCTTC.

This chain connects TRBV7-2 to TRBJ1-2, with D uncertain. CDR1 SGHTA and CDR2 FQGNSA come from the germline V gene. This CDR3 is 14 amino acids long. Trimming removed 2 bases from V and 0 bases from J, with 7 bases in between. CDR3 DNA: TGTGCCAGCAGCTTAACAGAAGCTAACTATGGCTACACCTTC. The encoded protein is CASSLTEANYGYTF. The full variable domain, its missing parts supplied by reference TRBV7-2 and TRBJ1-2, is GAGVSQSPSNKVTEKGKDVELRCDPISGHTALYWYRQSLGQGLEFLIYFQGNSAPDKSGLPSDRFSAERTGGSVSTLTIQRTQQEDSAVYLCASSLTEANYGYTFGSGTRLTVV.

The chain couples TRBV6-5 to TRBJ2-7; 7 bases line up with TRBD2. Germline lookup yields CDR1 MNHEY and CDR2 SVGAGI. The length of the CDR3 is 15 residues. V lost 0 bases, J lost 0 bases, and 2 bases stayed unmatched. The DNA of the CDR3 is TGTGCCAGCAGTTACTCAGCGGGGACCTCCTACGAGCAGTACTTC. Amino acids: CASSYSAGTSYEQYF.

The chain joins TRBV27 to TRBJ1-1; a possible D gene is TRBD1 (6 bases). From germline, CDR1 is MNHEY and CDR2 SMNVEV (reference sequence). The ends were cut back, 5 bases at V and 1 base at J, with 11 bases in the middle. The CDR3 consists of 14 residues. The CDR3 DNA is TGTGCCAGCAGTCCGGCACAGGGGAACACTGAAGCTTTCTTT. This codes for CASSPAQGNTEAFF.

The chain uses TRBV2 and TRBJ1-2; TRBD1 is a possible D gene (6 bases). The CDR3 covers 16 residues. Trimming pared 6 bases from V and 0 bases from J, leaving 17 bases between. Germline CDR1 is SNHLY and CDR2 is FYNNEI. CDR3 sequence (DNA): TGTGCCAGCAGAGAATTGTGGGACACGACTAACTATGGCTACACCTTC. The encoded protein is CASRELWDTTNYGYTF.